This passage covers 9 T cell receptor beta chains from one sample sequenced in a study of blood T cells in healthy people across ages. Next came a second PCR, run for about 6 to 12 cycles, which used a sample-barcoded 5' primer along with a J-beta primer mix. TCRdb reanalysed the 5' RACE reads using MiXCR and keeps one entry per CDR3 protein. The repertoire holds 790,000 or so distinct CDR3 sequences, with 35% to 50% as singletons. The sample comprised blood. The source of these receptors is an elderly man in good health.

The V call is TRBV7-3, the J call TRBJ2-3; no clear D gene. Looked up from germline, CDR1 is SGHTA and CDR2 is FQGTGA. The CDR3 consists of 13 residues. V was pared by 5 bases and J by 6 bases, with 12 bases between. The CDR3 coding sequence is TGTGCCAGCAGCCGGGCCGGCTTGGATACGCAGTATTTT. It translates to CASSRAGLDTQYF. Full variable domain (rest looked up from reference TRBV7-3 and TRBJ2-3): GAGVSQTPSNKVTEKGKYVELRCDPISGHTALYWYRQSLGQGPEFLIYFQGTGAADDSGLPNDRFFAVRPEGSVSTLKIQRTERGDSAVYLCASSRAGLDTQYFGPGTRLTVL.

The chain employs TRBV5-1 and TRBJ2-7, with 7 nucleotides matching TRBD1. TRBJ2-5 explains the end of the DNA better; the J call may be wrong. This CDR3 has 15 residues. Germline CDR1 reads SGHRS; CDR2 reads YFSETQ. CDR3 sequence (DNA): TGCGCCAGCAGCTTGGAGGGGACAGAGAAAGAGACCCAGTACTTC. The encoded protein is CASSLEGTEKETQYF.

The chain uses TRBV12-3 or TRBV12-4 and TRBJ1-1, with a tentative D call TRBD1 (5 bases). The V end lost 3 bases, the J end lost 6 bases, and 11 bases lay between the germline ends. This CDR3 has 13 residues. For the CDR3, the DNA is TGTGCCAGCAGTTTGGGGGGGGATCCTGAAGCTTTCTTT. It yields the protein CASSLGGDPEAFF.

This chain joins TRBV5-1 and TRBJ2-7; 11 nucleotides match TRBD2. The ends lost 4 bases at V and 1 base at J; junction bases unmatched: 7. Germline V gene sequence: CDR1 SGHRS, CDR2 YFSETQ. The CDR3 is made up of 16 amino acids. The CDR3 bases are TGCGCCAGCAGCCTTATACTAGCGGGAGTATCCTACGAGCAGTACTTC. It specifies CASSLILAGVSYEQYF.

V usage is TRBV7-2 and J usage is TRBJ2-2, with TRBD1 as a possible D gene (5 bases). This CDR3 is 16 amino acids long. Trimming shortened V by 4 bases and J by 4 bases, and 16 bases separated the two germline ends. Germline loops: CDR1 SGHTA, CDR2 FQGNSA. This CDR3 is CASSSSSGLSTGELFF. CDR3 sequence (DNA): TGTGCCAGCAGCTCCTCCTCAGGGTTGAGCACCGGGGAGCTGTTTTTT.

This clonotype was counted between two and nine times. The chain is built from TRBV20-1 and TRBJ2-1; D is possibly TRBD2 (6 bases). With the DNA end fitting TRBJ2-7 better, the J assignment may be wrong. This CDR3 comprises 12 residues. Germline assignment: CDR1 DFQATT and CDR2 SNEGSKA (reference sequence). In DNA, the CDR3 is TGCAGTGCTAGGGGACTCTACAATGAGCAGTACTTC. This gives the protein CSARGLYNEQYF.

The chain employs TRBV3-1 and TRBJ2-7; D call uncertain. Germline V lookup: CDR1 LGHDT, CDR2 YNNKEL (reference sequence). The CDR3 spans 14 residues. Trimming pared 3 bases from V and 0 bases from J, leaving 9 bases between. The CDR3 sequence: CASSQTPVSYEQYF. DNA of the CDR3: TGTGCCAGCAGCCAGACCCCCGTCTCCTACGAGCAGTACTTC.

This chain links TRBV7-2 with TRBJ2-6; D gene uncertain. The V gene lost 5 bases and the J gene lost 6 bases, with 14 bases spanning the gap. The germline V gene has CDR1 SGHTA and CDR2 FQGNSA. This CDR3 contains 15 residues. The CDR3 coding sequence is TGTGCCAGCAGCCTCAGAAGTACTAAGGCCAACGTCCTGACTTTC. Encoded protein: CASSLRSTKANVLTF.

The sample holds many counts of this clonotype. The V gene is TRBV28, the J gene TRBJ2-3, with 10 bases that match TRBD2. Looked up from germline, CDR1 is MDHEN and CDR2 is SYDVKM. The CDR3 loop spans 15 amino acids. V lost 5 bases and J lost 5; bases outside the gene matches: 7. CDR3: CASSPLAGELDTQYF. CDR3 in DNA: TGTGCCAGCAGTCCCCTAGCGGGAGAATTAGATACGCAGTATTTT.